Following are 10 T cell receptor beta chains from one sample sequenced in a study of cytomegalovirus exposure and HLA in healthy donors. Both 60 Vbeta primers and 13 Jbeta primers went into the PCR. The data were produced by immunoSEQ multiplex PCR, yet TCRdb's version contains in-frame clones alone and is incomplete. The table shows fewer than 95,000 clones, with 73% occurring only once. The sample was PBMCs. The receptors were sampled from a middle-aged woman in good health and CMV-seropositive.

The CDR3 DNA sequence: TGCAGCGGGACACAGGGGGGGAGCACTGAAGCTTTCTTT. It encodes CSGTQGGSTEAFF. This chain uses TRBV29-1 with TRBJ1-1; 8 bases map to TRBD1. CDR3 length: 13 amino acids. Trimming cost V 7 bases and J 4 bases; bases outside gene matches: 8. Germline V gives CDR1 SQVTM, CDR2 ANQGSEA. The full variable domain, in which reference TRBV29-1 and TRBJ1-1 provide the parts outside the CDR3, is SAVISQKPSRDICQRGTSLTIQCQVDSQVTMMFWYRQQPGQSLTLIATANQGSEATYESGFVIDKFPISRPNLTFSTLTVSNMSPEDSSIYLCSGTQGGSTEAFFGQGTRLTVV.

The genes are TRBV9 and TRBJ1-5; TRBD1 aligns across 8 bases. Per germline, CDR1 SGDLS and CDR2 YYNGEE. V shed 4 bases and J 5 bases; nucleotides not matched to a gene: 11. This CDR3 is built from 16 residues. The CDR3 sequence is CASSPTAGTGYQPQHF. The CDR3 coding sequence is TGTGCCAGCAGCCCGACAGCCGGGACAGGATATCAGCCCCAGCATTTT.

The CDR3 here is CASSWRARGNTEAFF. For the CDR3, the DNA is TGTGCCAGCAGCTGGCGGGCGCGAGGGAACACTGAAGCTTTCTTT. This chain uses TRBV5-5 with TRBJ1-1; D unresolved. Germline-derived CDR1 and CDR2 are SGHKS and YYEKEE (reference sequence). The CDR3 extends over 15 amino acids. The ends were cut back, 3 bases at V and 1 base at J, with 13 bases in the middle.

This rearrangement joins TRBV4-1 to TRBJ1-6; TRBD1 aligns across 7 bases. Trimming cost V 3 bases and J 7 bases; bases outside gene matches: 6. This CDR3 has 15 residues. CDR1 MGHRA and CDR2 YSYEKL come from the germline V gene. CDR3 sequence: CASSQTGSRNSPLHF. CDR3 DNA: TGCGCCAGCAGCCAGACAGGGAGTCGGAATTCACCCCTCCACTTT.

The rearrangement joins TRBV28 to TRBJ1-1, with 7 bases matching TRBD1. Losses at the gene ends were 6 bases for V and 5 bases for J; bases not matched to a gene: 12. Germline V CDR1 and CDR2: MDHEN, SYDVKM. This CDR3 is 15 amino acids long. DNA for the CDR3: TGTGCCAGCAGGCGCGATTTGACAGGGTCGACTGAAGCTTTCTTT. This codes for CASRRDLTGSTEAFF.

This clone was observed a single time. The chain has TRBV7-2 and TRBJ1-2; possibly TRBD1 for D (6 bases). The CDR3 covers 15 residues. Germline lookup yields CDR1 SGHTA and CDR2 FQGNSA. The V gene lost 5 bases and the J gene lost 1 base, with 14 bases spanning the gap. CDR3 protein: CASSTRGRFNYGYTF. The CDR3 DNA reads as TGTGCCAGCAGCACCAGGGGTAGATTTAACTATGGCTACACCTTC.

This clone was found a few times. This chain uses TRBV6-1 with TRBJ1-5, with TRBD1 matching over 11 bases. With 6 bases clipped from V and 6 bases from J, the junction kept 1 base outside the gene matches. The germline CDR1 and CDR2 sequences are MNHNS and SASEGT. The CDR3 length is 13 residues. This CDR3 is CASRGQGGQPQHF. The CDR3 region has the DNA TGTGCCAGCAGGGGACAGGGGGGTCAGCCCCAGCATTTT.

The chain has TRBV7-2 and TRBJ2-3; 7 nucleotides match TRBD2. From germline, CDR1 is SGHTA and CDR2 FQGNSA. The CDR3 spans 16 residues. Trimming cost V 5 bases and J 6 bases; bases outside gene matches: 14. CDR3 sequence reads: CASSHGALGRADTQYF. The CDR3 coding sequence is TGTGCCAGCAGCCACGGTGCACTAGGGAGGGCCGATACGCAGTATTTT. The full variable domain, completed using reference TRBV7-2 and TRBJ2-3, is GAGVSQSPSNKVTEKGKDVELRCDPISGHTALYWYRQSLGQGLEFLIYFQGNSAPDKSGLPSDRFSAERTGGSVSTLTIQRTQQEDSAVYLCASSHGALGRADTQYFGPGTRLTVL.

The chain combines TRBV11-2 with TRBJ2-7; tentatively, D is TRBD1 (7 bases). Germline CDR1 and CDR2: SGHAT and FQNNGV. With 7 bases removed from V and 2 bases from J, the gap between germline ends came to 15 bases. The CDR3 is 14 residues long. The chain's CDR3 is CASTHQGGPYEQYF. In nucleotides, the CDR3 is TGTGCCAGCACCCACCAGGGGGGCCCCTACGAGCAGTACTTC.

CDR3 amino acids: CASGTVLYF. The CDR3 coding sequence is TGTGCCAGCGGGACAGTATTGTACTTC. This chain uses TRBV6-1 with TRBJ2-4; 7 bases are shared with TRBD1. J lost 15 bases, V lost 8 bases, and 4 bases had no gene match. Germline CDR1 is MNHNS and CDR2 is SASEGT. This CDR3 region has 9 residues.